The 13 T cell receptor beta chains reported below all come from one sample, sequenced in a study of cytomegalovirus exposure and HLA in healthy donors. The PCR was carried out with 60 Vbeta primers and 13 Jbeta primers. Profiling relied on immunoSEQ multiplex PCR, and the TCRdb table lists in-frame clones only, not all of them. The sample contains more than 80,000 clones, less than 80% of which appear only once. Material: PBMCs. The receptors derive from a middle-aged woman in good health and CMV-seropositive.

The chain recombines TRBV7-2 with TRBJ2-5; weak D call: TRBD2 (6 bases). The germline V gene encodes CDR1 SGHTA and CDR2 FQGNSA. V was cut by 1 base and J by 2 bases, with 11 bases left in between. This CDR3 comprises 15 residues. The DNA of the CDR3 is TGTGCCAGCAGCTTAGGGGGGGTAGGTCAAGAGACCCAGTACTTC. Translating it yields CASSLGGVGQETQYF. Using reference TRBV7-2 and TRBJ2-5 for the parts outside the CDR3, the full variable domain is GAGVSQSPSNKVTEKGKDVELRCDPISGHTALYWYRQSLGQGLEFLIYFQGNSAPDKSGLPSDRFSAERTGGSVSTLTIQRTQQEDSAVYLCASSLGGVGQETQYFGPGTRLLVL.

The V and J genes are TRBV7-9 and TRBJ2-1; possible D gene TRBD2, 6 bases. Trimming took 5 bases from V and 2 from J, leaving 16 bases between them. The CDR3 length is 16 residues. Germline V gene data show CDR1 as SEHNR and CDR2 as FQNEAQ (reference sequence). DNA of the CDR3: TGTGCCAGCAGCCCCTTGGGGGGAGCCCCCTACAATGAGCAGTTCTTC. The encoded protein is CASSPLGGAPYNEQFF.

J is TRBJ2-2 and V is TRBV11-2; possibly TRBD2 for D (6 bases). The V gene lost 2 bases and the J gene lost 4 bases, with 8 bases spanning the gap. CDR1 and CDR2 (germline): SGHAT, FQNNGV. CDR3 length: 14 residues. In nucleotides, the CDR3 is TGTGCCAGCAGCTTAATCGGGAGCACCGGGGAGCTGTTTTTT. As protein: CASSLIGSTGELFF.

The chain joins TRBV6-6 to TRBJ2-1; D is perhaps TRBD1 (6 bases). Germline assignment: CDR1 MNHNY and CDR2 SVGAGI (reference sequence). V was pared by 6 bases and J by 4 bases, with 16 bases between. This CDR3 region has 15 residues. The CDR3 is CASSSNRGQYNEQFF. The CDR3 coding sequence is TGTGCCAGCAGCTCTAACCGAGGACAGTACAATGAGCAGTTCTTC.

The V call is TRBV9, the J call TRBJ2-5, with D possibly being TRBD1 (6 bases). V was shortened by 0 bases and J by 1 base, with 10 bases between the two germline ends. The V gene's germline CDR1 is SGDLS and CDR2 YYNGEE. The CDR3 contains 15 residues. The CDR3 DNA reads TGTGCCAGCAGCGTAGGGGGGCGGCCCCAAGAGACCCAGTACTTC. Translation gives CASSVGGRPQETQYF.

The J gene is TRBJ2-3, the V gene TRBV25-1, with TRBD1 as a possible D gene (6 bases). Per the germline V gene, CDR1 is MGHDK and CDR2 is SYGVNS. This CDR3 spans 15 amino acids. Trimming took 5 bases from V and 4 from J, leaving 16 bases between them. Here the CDR3 DNA reads TGTGCCAGCAGTCCTCGGGGCAGGGGACCAGATACGCAGTATTTT. Its translation is CASSPRGRGPDTQYF.

This clone was seen only a few times. The V call is TRBV5-6, the J call TRBJ1-2; 7 bases line up with TRBD1. The CDR3 extends over 14 amino acids. After removal of 6 bases from V and 2 bases from J, the junction contained 7 bases not matched to a gene. Germline V gives CDR1 SGHDT, CDR2 YYEEEE. For the CDR3, the DNA is TGTGCCAGCATGGTCAGGGGGGCCAACTATGGCTACACCTTC. It translates to CASMVRGANYGYTF.

This clone has more than one count but fewer than ten. This chain connects TRBV2 to TRBJ2-7; D may be TRBD1 (6 bases). The CDR3 contains 14 residues. Germline V gives CDR1 SNHLY, CDR2 FYNNEI. V gave up 6 bases and J gave up 1 base, with 13 bases separating them. The CDR3 region is CASSYGQYSYEQYF. In DNA, the CDR3 is TGTGCCAGCAGCTACGGACAGTATTCCTACGAGCAGTACTTC.

This clone was counted once. The chain carries TRBV10-3 and TRBJ2-1; TRBD2 agrees at 9 bases. V trimming: 1 base; J trimming: 7 bases; junction bases outside the gene matches: 5. This CDR3 spans 15 amino acids. The germline gives CDR1 ENHRY, CDR2 SYGVKD. As DNA, the CDR3 is TGTGCCATCAGTGAGTGGTCTAGCGGGGAGAATGAGCAGTTCTTC. Translated, it gives CAISEWSSGENEQFF.

V gene TRBV5-8 combines with J gene TRBJ2-7; D is perhaps TRBD1 (6 bases). Germline CDR1 reads SGHTS; CDR2 reads YDEGEE. Between the trimmed V and J ends, which lost 5 bases and 6 bases, there was a span of 18 bases. The CDR3 has 14 amino acids. The CDR3 protein is CASSRQALNREQYF. CDR3 DNA: TGTGCCAGCAGTAGACAGGCGCTAAACCGCGAGCAGTACTTC.

J is TRBJ2-3 and V is TRBV2, with 8 bases that match TRBD1. CDR3 length: 16 amino acids. Per germline, CDR1 SNHLY and CDR2 FYNNEI. J lost 1 base, V lost 2 bases, and 5 bases had no gene match. The DNA of the CDR3 is TGTGCCAGCAGTGAAAGGGGCAGGGGGCGCACAGATACGCAGTATTTT. Protein sequence: CASSERGRGRTDTQYF.

The rearrangement uses TRBV28 and TRBJ1-2, with 9 bases aligning to TRBD1. There are 15 residues in the CDR3. The germline CDR1 and CDR2 sequences are MDHEN and SYDVKM. V lost 5 bases to trimming and J lost 4 bases; unmatched junction nucleotides: 8. The DNA for the CDR3 is TGTGCCAGCAGTCCTCGGGACAGGGTTGGCTATGGCTACACCTTC. It specifies CASSPRDRVGYGYTF.

The chain carries TRBV25-1 and TRBJ2-7, with 7 positions matching TRBD2. Germline CDR1 reads MGHDK; CDR2 reads SYGVNS. V lost 5 bases to trimming and J lost 2 bases; unmatched junction nucleotides: 6. This CDR3 has 14 residues. CDR3 sequence: CASSKASGTYEQYF. CDR3 nucleotide sequence: TGTGCCAGCAGTAAGGCTAGCGGAACCTACGAGCAGTACTTC.